This TCR beta chain was captured by sequencing in a study of response to subunit inactivated influenza vaccine. Study-wide points: Each seasonal flu vaccination may recruit only limited new T cells, authors suggested.

This clonotype was found a few times. As yet, its antigen is unknown. The germline V gene has CDR1 SEHNR and CDR2 FQNEAQ (reference sequence). The CDR3 loop spans 15 amino acids. Deletions cut 6 bases from V and 0 bases from J, with 15 bases between. TCRdb itself ran the RT-PCR reads through MiXCR, one entry per CDR3 protein. In the table there are about 800,000 distinct CDR3 sequences, about 20% of which are singletons. This clonotype was obtained from a man aged 50 to 59 who received an inactivated influenza vaccine. The chain combines TRBV7-9 with TRBJ2-7; maybe TRBD1 (6 bases). The source was PBMCs from blood, collected 5 days after vaccination. The CDR3 is CASSWGHLSSYEQYF. DNA of the CDR3: TGTGCCAGCAGTTGGGGACATTTGAGCTCCTACGAGCAGTACTTC.